This TCR beta chain came from a study of blood T cell repertoires in COVID-19. Repertoires were generated with immunoSEQ multiplex PCR, while TCRdb's copy carries only in-frame clones and drops some. The sample comprises approximately 26,000 clones, 80% to 95% of which are singletons, and around 2.1% rests with the top ten. Germline CDR1 SEHNR, CDR2 FQNEAQ (reference sequence). Trimming cost V 6 bases and J 10 bases, with 16 bases left between them. This CDR3 is built from 14 residues. This clone has a handful of counts. Sequencing was done on a sample of peripheral blood. The sequence was collected from a human donor in a cohort sampled during active COVID-19. The genes are TRBV7-9 and TRBJ1-6; possibly TRBD1 for D (5 bases). The CDR3 bases are TGTGCCAGCAGACTTGGGGGGGTATCGTCACCCCTCCACTTT. This codes for CASRLGGVSSPLHF.